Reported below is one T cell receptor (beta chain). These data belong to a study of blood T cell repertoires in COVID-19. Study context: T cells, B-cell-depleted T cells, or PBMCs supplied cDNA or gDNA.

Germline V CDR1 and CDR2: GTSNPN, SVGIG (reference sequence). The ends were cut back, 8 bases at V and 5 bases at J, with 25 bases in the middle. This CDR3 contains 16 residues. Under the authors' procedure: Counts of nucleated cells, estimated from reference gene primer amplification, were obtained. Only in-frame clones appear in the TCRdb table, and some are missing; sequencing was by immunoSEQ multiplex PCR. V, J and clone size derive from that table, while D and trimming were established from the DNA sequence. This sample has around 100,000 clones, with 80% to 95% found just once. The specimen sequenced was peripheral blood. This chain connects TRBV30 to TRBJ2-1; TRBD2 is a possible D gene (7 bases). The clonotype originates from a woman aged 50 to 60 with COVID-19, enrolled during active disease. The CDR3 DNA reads TGTGCCCAATCGAGGGGGGGCGGATCCCCCCACAATGAGCAGTTCTTC. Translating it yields CAQSRGGGSPHNEQFF.